This entry lists 13 T cell receptor beta chains sequenced from one sample in a study of vaccination and CD4 T cells after COVID-19. The antigens for these receptors are not known. Treatment reported: approximately nine-day PBMC culture with coronavirus spike peptide pools or control peptides (ViraFEST assay). An Oncomine TCR Beta short-read assay was used to sequence the DNA from cultured CD4+ T cells. MiXCR, run by TCRdb on the PCR reads, gives a single entry per CDR3 protein. Found here are around 12,000 distinct CDR3 sequences, 35% to 40% of them singletons; the top ten hold 18%. Sequenced sample: cultured CD4+ T cells from blood. The receptors originated from a human donor with COVID-19.

This clonotype has a handful of counts. The chain carries TRBV7-2 and TRBJ1-1, with D possibly TRBD1 on 5 matching bases. Germline loops: CDR1 SGHTA, CDR2 FQGNSA. The length of the CDR3 is 15 residues. Trimming left V 5 bases short and J 6 bases short, with 19 bases between. Here the CDR3 DNA reads TGTGCCAGCAGCCCGGACGGGGGTAATATGGCTGAAGCTTTCTTT. It translates to CASSPDGGNMAEAFF.

The chain has TRBV20-1 and TRBJ2-3; no firm D call. The CDR3 loop spans 15 amino acids. Germline V gives CDR1 DFQATT, CDR2 SNEGSKA (reference sequence). With 1 base removed from V and 2 bases from J, the gap between germline ends came to 13 bases. The CDR3 loop reads CSARVFAVTTDTQYF. The CDR3 bases are TGCAGTGCTAGAGTGTTCGCGGTTACCACAGATACGCAGTATTTT.

V is TRBV6-7 and J is TRBJ2-7; 7 nucleotides match TRBD2. TRBV6-7 is recorded as an ORF, its role being uncertain. V was clipped by 11 bases and J by 3 bases; unmatched bases: 1. The CDR3 is 10 residues long. The CDR3: CAGGGYEQYF. As DNA, the CDR3 is TGTGCCGGGGGGGGCTACGAGCAGTACTTC.

This chain connects TRBV7-8 to TRBJ1-4; D is perhaps TRBD1 (6 bases). V was trimmed by 4 bases and J by 8 bases, leaving 17 bases between them. The length of the CDR3 is 15 residues. Per the germline V gene, CDR1 is SGHVS and CDR2 is FQNEAQ. This CDR3 is CASSYREGESEKLFF. CDR3 bases: TGTGCCAGCAGCTATAGAGAGGGGGAAAGCGAAAAACTGTTTTTT.

This clonotype was observed a handful of times. The chain joins TRBV2 to TRBJ2-5, with D possibly being TRBD1 or TRBD2 (5 bases each). CDR3 length: 14 residues. CDR1 is SNHLY, CDR2 FYNNEI, per germline. V shed 3 bases and J shed 5 bases, with 13 bases lying between them. The CDR3, as DNA: TGTGCCAGCAGTGAGAGGGACGTTCGGGAGACCCAGTACTTC. It yields the protein CASSERDVRETQYF.

This rearrangement joins TRBV6-1 to TRBJ2-3, with 8 bases fitting TRBD2. The CDR3 spans 15 residues. V lost 8 bases to trimming and J lost 1 base; unmatched junction nucleotides: 8. Germline loops: CDR1 MNHNS, CDR2 SASEGT. The CDR3 sequence: CASGGISGGTDTQYF. The DNA for the CDR3 is TGTGCCAGCGGGGGGATTAGCGGGGGCACAGATACGCAGTATTTT.

The table lists this clonotype with a few counts. This chain connects TRBV24-1 to TRBJ1-5; a weak D match, TRBD1 (5 bases). Trimming cost V 5 bases and J 6 bases, with 10 bases left between them. The CDR3 runs 13 residues. The germline CDR1 and CDR2 sequences are KGHDR and SFDVKD. CDR3 sequence reads: CATSASGIQPQHF. The CDR3 DNA follows: TGTGCCACCAGTGCCTCAGGGATTCAGCCCCAGCATTTT.

CDR3 in DNA: TGTGCCTGGAGGTTTGGGCAGGCCTCCTACGAGCAGTACTTC. Protein sequence: CAWRFGQASYEQYF. This chain uses TRBV30 with TRBJ2-7; D remains ambiguous. This CDR3 has 14 residues. Germline CDR1 and CDR2: GTSNPN and SVGIG (reference sequence). V was trimmed by 3 bases and J by 0 bases, leaving 12 bases between them.

The rearrangement links TRBV11-1 to TRBJ1-3, with D possibly being TRBD1 (5 bases). Trimming shortened V by 1 base and J by 0 bases, and 10 bases separated the two germline ends. This CDR3 has 16 residues. From germline, CDR1 is SGHAT and CDR2 FQDESV (reference sequence). CDR3 loop: CASSLGQTSSGNTIYF. The DNA of the CDR3 is TGTGCCAGCAGCTTAGGACAGACGAGCTCTGGAAACACCATATATTTT.

The chain links TRBV6-1 to TRBJ1-1, with D uncertain. Per germline, CDR1 MNHNS and CDR2 SASEGT. The CDR3 contains 14 residues. Trimming removed 5 bases at V and 7 bases at J, with 17 bases between. CDR3 loop: CASSPRSVAGEAFF. The DNA of the CDR3 is TGTGCCAGCAGTCCCCGGTCGGTGGCGGGTGAAGCTTTCTTT.

The chain links TRBV24-1 to TRBJ2-2; D is ambiguous. Trimming stripped 4 bases from V and 4 bases from J, with 6 bases between. The germline gives CDR1 KGHDR, CDR2 SFDVKD. CDR3 length: 13 residues. The CDR3 here is CATSDYPTGELFF. CDR3 coding DNA: TGTGCCACCAGTGACTACCCCACCGGGGAGCTGTTTTTT.

This chain links TRBV29-1 with TRBJ1-1; possible D gene TRBD1, 6 bases. Germline CDR1 is SQVTM and CDR2 is ANQGSEA. V lost 6 bases and J lost 1, with 18 bases in between. CDR3 length: 15 residues. CDR3 region: CSVDTSGGTNTEAFF. The DNA of the CDR3 is TGCAGCGTCGATACGTCCGGGGGCACGAACACTGAAGCTTTCTTT.

Only a few counts were recorded for this clonotype. The chain employs TRBV6-2 or TRBV6-3 and TRBJ1-5; possibly TRBD1 for D (6 bases). The germline CDR1 and CDR2 sequences are MNHEY and SVGEGT. The germline V and J ends were trimmed by 7 bases and 7 bases, with 11 bases remaining between them. CDR3 length equals 12 residues. The CDR3 DNA sequence: TGTGCCAGCAATACAGGGAACCAGCCCCAGCATTTT. Its protein product is CASNTGNQPQHF.